This paragraph covers one T cell receptor beta chain sequence. The authors' processing: From reference gene primer amplification, estimates of nucleated cell counts were derived. Some clones are missing from TCRdb's copy, which holds only in-frame ones; the method was immunoSEQ multiplex PCR. V and J calls and clone size follow that table, whereas D and trimming were derived from the DNA. The sample contains around 200,000 clones, about nine tenths of which appear only once. This specimen belongs to a study of blood T cell repertoires in COVID-19. The V gene's germline CDR1 is MNHEY and CDR2 SVGAGI. Losses at the gene ends were 7 bases for V and 4 bases for J; bases not matched to a gene: 5. The CDR3 contains 13 residues.

The TCR was taken from a middle-aged man with acute or convalescent COVID-19. The sample comprised peripheral blood. The chain employs TRBV6-5 and TRBJ2-7, with TRBD1 matching 9 bases. CDR3 coding DNA: TGTGCCAGCATTGGGACAGGGACGTACGAGCAGTACTTC. As protein: CASIGTGTYEQYF.